The clone carrying this T cell receptor (beta chain) has a count of ten or more. This sample was taken from a study of blood T cells in healthy people across ages. Using a J-beta primer mix together with a sample-barcoded 5' primer, a second PCR was run for roughly 6 to 11 cycles. TCRdb passed the 5' RACE reads through MiXCR, listing each CDR3 protein once. The profile shows about 730,000 distinct CDR3 sequences, 43% of them singletons. Trimming cost V 4 bases and J 8 bases; bases outside gene matches: 9. The CDR3 totals 14 residues. Looked up from germline, CDR1 is LGHNA and CDR2 is YSLEER. The source is a woman in her fifties or sixties in good health. Material for sequencing was blood. V gene TRBV4-3 combines with J gene TRBJ1-2, with TRBD1 matching 8 bases. CDR3 loop: CASSPQTGAGGYTF. The CDR3 DNA is TGCGCCAGCAGCCCGCAGACAGGGGCGGGAGGCTACACCTTC.